A single sample is the source of the 17 T cell receptor beta chains below, sequenced in a study of blood T cell repertoires in COVID-19. Generated by immunoSEQ multiplex PCR, the TCRdb table keeps only in-frame clones and is missing some. The sample includes roughly 170,000 clones, just under 90% seen only once; the top ten take around 13%. Material for sequencing was peripheral blood. Receptors were obtained from a woman in her 70s with COVID-19, enrolled during active disease.

This rearrangement joins TRBV28 to TRBJ1-2; unclear D gene. The V gene's germline CDR1 is MDHEN and CDR2 SYDVKM. The CDR3 has 17 residues. V shed 5 bases and J shed 0 bases, with 19 bases lying between them. The CDR3 region is CASSGSYPSMANYGYTF. The DNA of the CDR3 is TGTGCCAGCAGTGGGAGTTACCCCAGTATGGCTAACTATGGCTACACCTTC.

The V gene is TRBV5-6, the J gene TRBJ1-2; TRBD1 agrees at 12 bases. The J segment lost 7 bases and the V segment lost 2 bases, leaving 6 bases of the junction unmatched. This CDR3 comprises 15 residues. Per the germline V gene, CDR1 is SGHDT and CDR2 is YYEEEE. The CDR3 protein is CASSFSGTGGFGYTF. CDR3 sequence (DNA): TGTGCCAGCAGCTTCTCCGGGACAGGGGGCTTTGGCTACACCTTC.

The rearrangement joins TRBV28 to TRBJ1-5; TRBD1 agrees at 8 bases. This CDR3 contains 15 residues. V was pared by 4 bases and J by 6 bases, with 8 bases of the junction left unmatched. CDR1 is MDHEN and CDR2 is SYDVKM in the germline V gene. The DNA for the CDR3 is TGTGCCAGCAGTTACCAACAGGGGGTTTTTCAGCCCCAGCATTTT. It translates to CASSYQQGVFQPQHF.

This clone was counted only a few times. Other DNA variants within this sample encode the same CDR3. V usage is TRBV18 and J usage is TRBJ2-2, with D possibly matching TRBD2 (6 bases). Per the germline V gene, CDR1 is KGHSH and CDR2 is LQKENI. V lost 1 base and J lost 0, with 9 bases in between. The CDR3 has 16 residues. CDR3 residues: CASSPLAGSNTGELFF. CDR3 bases: TGTGCCAGCTCACCACTGGCGGGATCGAACACCGGGGAGCTGTTTTTT.

The chain links TRBV14 to TRBJ2-7; 8 bases are shared with TRBD2. The V segment lost 2 bases and the J segment 3 bases; nucleotides outside the gene matches: 9. CDR3 size: 16 residues. The germline V gene encodes CDR1 SGHDN and CDR2 FVKESK. The CDR3 loop reads CASSQLSAGASYEQYF. The CDR3 coding sequence is TGTGCCAGCAGCCAACTCTCAGCGGGAGCAAGCTACGAGCAGTACTTC. Based on the CDR3 plus reference TRBV14 and TRBJ2-7, the full variable domain is EAGVTQFPSHSVIEKGQTVTLRCDPISGHDNLYWYRRVMGKEIKFLLHFVKESKQDESGMPNNRFLAERTGGTYSTLKVQPAELEDSGVYFCASSQLSAGASYEQYFGPGTRLTVT.

The J gene is TRBJ2-1, the V gene TRBV15; the match to TRBD2 covers 10 bases. The CDR3 totals 15 residues. CDR1 is LNHNV and CDR2 is YYDKDF in the germline V gene (reference sequence). The V gene end was trimmed by 5 bases and the J gene end by 6 bases; junction bases not matched to a gene: 7. CDR3 DNA: TGTGCCACCAGCCGTGGACTAGCGGAGCTCAATGAGCAGTTCTTC. This codes for CATSRGLAELNEQFF.

This sequence joins TRBV11-2 and TRBJ1-2; D remains unclear. The CDR3 runs 11 residues. Per germline, CDR1 SGHAT and CDR2 FQNNGV. Between the trimmed V and J ends, which lost 3 bases and 7 bases, there was a span of 6 bases. CDR3 loop: CASSLTTGYTF. As DNA, the CDR3 is TGTGCCAGCAGCTTGACAACTGGCTACACCTTC.

The rearrangement uses TRBV5-1 and TRBJ2-7; tentative D call: TRBD1 (6 bases). In germline, CDR1 is SGHRS, CDR2 YFSETQ. CDR3 length: 15 residues. Trimming removed 0 bases at V and 5 bases at J, with 15 bases between. CDR3 amino acids: CASSLDGRGSDEQYF. As DNA, the CDR3 is TGCGCCAGCAGCTTGGACGGCAGGGGATCGGACGAGCAGTACTTC.

The V and J genes are TRBV12-5 and TRBJ2-3; TRBD1 is a possible D gene (6 bases). V was clipped by 7 bases and J by 1 base, with 12 bases between them. Germline CDR1 LGHNT, CDR2 FRNRAP. This CDR3 region has 14 residues. The CDR3 loop is CASARGGGTDTQYF. CDR3 nucleotide sequence: TGTGCTAGTGCTCGAGGGGGAGGCACAGATACGCAGTATTTT.

The CDR3 loop reads CASSADATRGSYNEQFF. The DNA for the CDR3 is TGTGCCAGCAGTGCCGATGCGACAAGGGGTTCCTACAATGAGCAGTTCTTC. This chain joins TRBV2 and TRBJ2-1; weak D call: TRBD1 (5 bases). Trimming cost V 4 bases and J 1 base, with 17 bases left between them. Looked up from germline, CDR1 is SNHLY and CDR2 is FYNNEI. CDR3 length: 17 amino acids.

The chain employs TRBV11-2 and TRBJ1-3; unclear D gene. Germline V lookup: CDR1 SGHAT, CDR2 FQNNGV. The CDR3 runs 14 residues. V was clipped by 6 bases and J by 0 bases, with 9 bases between them. The CDR3 DNA sequence: TGTGCCAGCAGTAGGGAGAGCTCTGGAAACACCATATATTTT. Translating it yields CASSRESSGNTIYF.

The rearrangement links TRBV5-6 to TRBJ1-2; 9 bases line up with TRBD1. The CDR3 sequence is 15 residues long. Per the germline V gene, CDR1 is SGHDT and CDR2 is YYEEEE. The trim removed 0 bases at V and 4 bases at J, leaving 4 bases unmatched. The CDR3 nucleotides read TGTGCCAGCAGCTTGGAGGGACAGGGAGGCTATGGCTACACCTTC. Protein: CASSLEGQGGYGYTF.

With respect to this clone: This sample also contains other DNA sequences that code for the same CDR3. The chain uses TRBV5-1 and TRBJ1-5, with 7 bases fitting TRBD1. The CDR3 runs to 15 residues. V lost 4 bases and J lost 1; bases outside the gene matches: 5. CDR1 and CDR2 (germline): SGHRS, YFSETQ. The DNA for the CDR3 is TGCGCCAGCAGCCAGACAGGGAGCAGCAATCAGCCCCAGCATTTT. Translated: CASSQTGSSNQPQHF. The full variable domain, in which reference TRBV5-1 and TRBJ1-5 provide the parts outside the CDR3, is KAGVTQTPRYLIKTRGQQVTLSCSPISGHRSVSWYQQTPGQGLQFLFEYFSETQRNKGNFPGRFSGRQFSNSRSEMNVSTLELGDSALYLCASSQTGSSNQPQHFGDGTRLSIL.

The chain recombines TRBV7-9 with TRBJ2-3; 7 bases line up with TRBD2. The trim removed 2 bases at V and 3 bases at J, leaving 8 bases unmatched. CDR1 is SEHNR, CDR2 FQNEAQ, per germline (reference sequence). The length of the CDR3 is 16 residues. CDR3 bases: TGTGCCAGCAGCTTACCGAGGACTAGTTGGACAGATACGCAGTATTTT. This codes for CASSLPRTSWTDTQYF. Full variable domain (rest looked up from reference TRBV7-9 and TRBJ2-3): DTGVSQNPRHKITKRGQNVTFRCDPISEHNRLYWYRQTLGQGPEFLTYFQNEAQLEKSRLLSDRFSAERPKGSFSTLEIQRTEQGDSAMYLCASSLPRTSWTDTQYFGPGTRLTVL.

The chain couples TRBV28 to TRBJ2-7, with 8 bases that match TRBD2. The trim removed 4 bases at V and 1 base at J, leaving 6 bases unmatched. This CDR3 has 15 residues. Germline V CDR1 and CDR2: MDHEN, SYDVKM. This CDR3 is CASSSAGATSYEQYF. The CDR3 DNA sequence: TGTGCCAGCAGTTCAGCGGGAGCGACGTCCTACGAGCAGTACTTC.

The chain couples TRBV14 to TRBJ1-1, with D possibly TRBD1 on 5 matching bases. V lost 7 bases to trimming and J lost 9 bases, with 12 bases between them. There are 11 residues in the CDR3. Germline-derived CDR1 and CDR2 are SGHDN and FVKESK. CDR3 bases: TGTGCCAGCAATGGAGTGGGGCAAGCTTTCTTT. Translation gives CASNGVGQAFF.

The J gene is TRBJ2-7, the V gene TRBV6-1, with a possible D match to TRBD1 (5 bases). Germline CDR1 and CDR2: MNHNS and SASEGT. V gave up 3 bases and J gave up 2 bases, with 11 bases separating them. The CDR3 has 14 residues. The CDR3 coding sequence is TGTGCCAGCAGTGATAGGACACTCACCTACGAGCAGTACTTC. This translates into CASSDRTLTYEQYF.